Described below is a single T cell receptor (beta chain) sequence and its context. Its antigen is unknown. This entry belongs to a study of molecular identifiers for immune sequencing clone quantification. Study observations and caveats: Clones above 20 RNA copies contained over 97% of effector molecules but under 1% of naive ones.

Based on a CD8+CD4-CCR7+CD45RA+ profile, naive CD8 T cells were sorted. Previously reported methods and listed TCR primers produced the bulk TCR libraries. TCRdb processed the PCR reads anew with MiXCR; each CDR3 protein has one entry. The table shows hundreds of thousands of distinct CDR3 sequences, with about 25% occurring only once. CDR1 is SGHVS and CDR2 is FQNEAQ in the germline V gene. Trimming shortened V by 1 base and J by 5 bases, and 11 bases separated the two germline ends. The CDR3 has 15 residues. The receptor was isolated from a human donor in good health. Some libraries in this study had Jurkat cell RNA spiked in. Sample: naive CD8+ T cells from blood, with Jurkat cell RNA spiked in. Subset given: FACS-sorted CD8+CD4-CCR7+CD45RA+ naive T cells. J is TRBJ2-2 and V is TRBV7-8; D not resolved. The CDR3 nucleotides read TGTGCCAGCAGCTTAGTAAACGAGTTAACCGGGGAGCTGTTTTTT. Amino acids: CASSLVNELTGELFF.